What follows describes a single T cell receptor beta chain. The record originates from a study of shared clonotypes between healthy human individuals. V was clipped by 7 bases and J by 7 bases; unmatched bases: 15. Germline V gene sequence: CDR1 SGHVT, CDR2 SQSDAQ. The length of the CDR3 is 16 residues. Clones were sequenced by immunoSEQ multiplex PCR, and TCRdb holds only the in-frame ones, with some missing. The sample consists of approximately 940,000 clones, approximately 76% of them appearing once. The specimen was memory CD4+ T cells sorted from blood. The subset here: CD45RA-negative fraction. This clonotype originated in a young man in good health. The chain combines TRBV7-4 with TRBJ1-4; TRBD1 aligns across 7 bases. The CDR3 reads CASNQLSGGYGEKLFF. In nucleotides, the CDR3 is TGTGCCAGCAACCAACTCTCAGGGGGGTATGGTGAAAAACTGTTTTTT.